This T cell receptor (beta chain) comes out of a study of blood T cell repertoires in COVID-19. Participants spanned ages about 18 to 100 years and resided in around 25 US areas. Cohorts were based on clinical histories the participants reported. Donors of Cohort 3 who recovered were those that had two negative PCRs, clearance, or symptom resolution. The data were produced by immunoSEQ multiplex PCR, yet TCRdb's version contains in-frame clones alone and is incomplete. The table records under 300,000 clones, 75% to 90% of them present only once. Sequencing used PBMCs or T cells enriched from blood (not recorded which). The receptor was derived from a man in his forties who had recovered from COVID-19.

The CDR3 region has the DNA TGCGCCAGCAGCCAGACCGTGACAGGGGATTCGCCTGAAGCTTTCTTT. The encoded protein is CASSQTVTGDSPEAFF. V gene TRBV4-3 combines with J gene TRBJ1-1; 8 nucleotides agree with TRBD1. The CDR3 is 16 amino acids. CDR1 is LGHNA and CDR2 is YSLEER in the germline V gene. Trimming removed 3 bases from V and 6 bases from J; junction bases left unmatched: 12.